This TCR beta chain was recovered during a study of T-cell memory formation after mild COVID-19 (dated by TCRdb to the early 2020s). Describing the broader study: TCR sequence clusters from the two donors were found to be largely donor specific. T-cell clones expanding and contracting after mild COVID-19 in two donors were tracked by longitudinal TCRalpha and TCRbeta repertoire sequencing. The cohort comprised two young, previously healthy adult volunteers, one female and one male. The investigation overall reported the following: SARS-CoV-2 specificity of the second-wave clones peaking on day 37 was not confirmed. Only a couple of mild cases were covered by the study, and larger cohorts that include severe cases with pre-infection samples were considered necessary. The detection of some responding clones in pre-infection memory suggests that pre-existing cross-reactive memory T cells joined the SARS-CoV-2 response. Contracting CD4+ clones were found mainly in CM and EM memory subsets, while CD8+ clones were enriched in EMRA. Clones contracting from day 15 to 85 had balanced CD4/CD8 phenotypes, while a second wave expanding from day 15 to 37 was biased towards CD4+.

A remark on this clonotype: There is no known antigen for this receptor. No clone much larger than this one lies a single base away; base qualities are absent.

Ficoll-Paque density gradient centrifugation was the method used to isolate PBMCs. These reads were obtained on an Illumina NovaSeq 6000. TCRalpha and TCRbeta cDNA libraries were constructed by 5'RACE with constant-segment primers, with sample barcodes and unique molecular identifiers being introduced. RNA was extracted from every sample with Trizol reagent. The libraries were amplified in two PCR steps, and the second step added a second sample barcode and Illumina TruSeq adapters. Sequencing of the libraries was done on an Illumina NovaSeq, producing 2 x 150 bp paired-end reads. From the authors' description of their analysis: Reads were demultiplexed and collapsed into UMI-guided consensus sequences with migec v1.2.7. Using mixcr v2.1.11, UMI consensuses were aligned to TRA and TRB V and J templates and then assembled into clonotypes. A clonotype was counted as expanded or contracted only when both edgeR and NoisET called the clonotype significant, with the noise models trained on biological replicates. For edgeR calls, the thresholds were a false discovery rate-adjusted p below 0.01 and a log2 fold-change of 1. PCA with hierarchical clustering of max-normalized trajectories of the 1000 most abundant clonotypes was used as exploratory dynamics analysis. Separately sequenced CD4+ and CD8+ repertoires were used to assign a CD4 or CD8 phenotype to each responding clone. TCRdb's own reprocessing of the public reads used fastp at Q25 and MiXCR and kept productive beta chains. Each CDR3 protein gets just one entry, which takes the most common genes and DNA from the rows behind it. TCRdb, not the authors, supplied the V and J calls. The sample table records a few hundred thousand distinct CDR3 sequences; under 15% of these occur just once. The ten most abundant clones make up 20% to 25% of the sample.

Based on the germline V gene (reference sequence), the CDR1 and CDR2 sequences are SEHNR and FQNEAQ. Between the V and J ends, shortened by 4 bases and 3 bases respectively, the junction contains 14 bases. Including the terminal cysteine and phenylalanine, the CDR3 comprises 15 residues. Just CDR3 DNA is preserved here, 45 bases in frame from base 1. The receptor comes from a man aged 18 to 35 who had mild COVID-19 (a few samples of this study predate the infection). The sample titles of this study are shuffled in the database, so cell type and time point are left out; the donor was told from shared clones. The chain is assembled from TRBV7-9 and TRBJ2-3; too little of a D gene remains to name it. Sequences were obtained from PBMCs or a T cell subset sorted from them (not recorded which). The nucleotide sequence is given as TGTGCCAGCAGCTCCGGGTACATTAGTACAGATACGCAGTATTTT. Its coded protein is CASSSGYISTDTQYF.